This T cell receptor beta chain derives from a study of blood T cell repertoires in COVID-19 (dated by TCRdb to between 2020 and 2021). For context, the study as a whole: ImmuneRACE Cohort 3 recovered participants were defined by two consecutive negative NP/OP PCR tests, healthcare professional clearance, or symptom resolution. A freely available public database, intended as a resource for researchers studying the immune response to SARS-CoV-2, is where the repertoires were released. The material from the prospective study consisted of cDNA or gDNA derived from T cells, B-cell-depleted T cells, or PBMCs. Nearly every sample came with metadata listing a de-identified subject ID, COVID-19 status, age in years and sex. Where available, HLA class I and class II types were obtained from metadata supplied by the sample provider rather than from assay-based typing. Collaborator samples came from the United States, Italy and Spain and covered acute and convalescent phases of COVID-19. The samples were drawn from two sources: the first 160 participants of the ongoing ImmuneRACE study, and some 1,300 subjects contributed by 6 global collaborators. Subjects who had been exposed to COVID-19, were actively infected with it, or had recovered from it provided the deeply sampled blood TCRbeta repertoires that made up the dataset. The paper's findings and limits, for the study overall: Clinical and demographic metadata were provided uncurated, with the amount varying by source and participant.

The CDR3 holds 15 amino acids from the cysteine to the phenylalanine. Just CDR3 DNA is preserved here, 45 bases in frame from base 1. CDR1 KGHSH and CDR2 LQKENI were looked up in the germline V gene. V sheds 3 bases and J sheds 0 bases, leaving 11 bases between their ends. About this clone itself: Its antigen is currently not known. No base quality information exists; no much larger clone differs at one position.

The immunoSEQ Assay, a bias-controlled multiplex PCR, was used to amplify TCRbeta CDR3 regions from genomic DNA. In the authors' own workflow: The number of nucleated cells in each sample was estimated by amplification of reference gene primers within the assay. Sequence reads were collapsed and filtered to measure the absolute abundance of every unique TCRbeta CDR3 rearrangement. Productive Simpson clonality was computed per sample as the square root of Simpson's diversity index over productive rearrangements. TCRdb re-hosts the immuneACCESS table, in-frame sequences only. Its copies lack some clones; in the studies checked, an unresolved V gene accounts for under half of them, and the cause for the rest is not known. Clone size and V and J calls were adopted from that table, with D and trimming inferred from the DNA. Recorded for this sample are some 220,000 clones; roughly nine tenths of them occurred a single time. Of the sample, approximately 2.8% is held by the ten largest clones.

Enrolling through a virtual design, the prospective study's participants ranged in age from roughly 18 to 95 years and lived across 24 United States geographic areas. To assign participants to cohorts, the prospective study relied on clinical history that participants themselves reported in a screening survey and a study questionnaire. In the prospective study, mobile phlebotomists collected whole blood, serum and a nasopharyngeal or oropharyngeal swab from each participant. Prospective study participants could optionally give additional blood draws and questionnaires over an approximately 2-month period. Prospective study blood samples were shipped either frozen or at room temperature before DNA extraction.

This sequence was found in a woman in her fifties or sixties in a cohort exposed to, infected with or recovered from COVID-19 (not recorded which). The sequencing input was PBMCs or T cells enriched from blood (not recorded which). The chain is encoded by TRBV18 joined to TRBJ1-1; TRBD1 could be the D gene, as 6 bases match. The bases are TGTGCCAGCTCACCTAGGGGGTCCTTGAACACTGAAGCTTTCTTT. It encodes CASSPRGSLNTEAFF.